What follows are 9 T cell receptor beta chains derived from one specimen sequenced in a study of neurological immune-mediated disorders. TCRdb reprocessed the 5' RACE reads with MiXCR, giving one entry per CDR3 protein. This sample has 20,000 to 25,000 distinct CDR3 sequences, with 6.2% found just once. Sequencing was carried out using CD8+ T cells from blood. The receptors originated from a man younger than 30 in good health.

This clonotype was counted at least ten times. The chain has TRBV6-4 and TRBJ2-1; no definite D call. V lost 3 bases and J 5 bases, leaving 11 bases between the germline ends. The CDR3 runs to 14 residues. Germline loops: CDR1 MRHNA, CDR2 SNTAGT. The chain's CDR3 is CASSERTEDNEQFF. CDR3 nucleotides: TGTGCCAGCAGTGAACGGACGGAAGACAATGAGCAGTTCTTC.

This clonotype was seen at least ten times. The V gene is TRBV19, the J gene TRBJ2-1, with TRBD1 identical over 9 bases. V lost 3 bases to trimming and J lost 6 bases; unmatched junction nucleotides: 6. CDR1 and CDR2 (germline): LNHDA, SQIVND (reference sequence). CDR3 size: 15 residues. The CDR3: CASSIDRGMINEQFF. CDR3 DNA: TGTGCCAGTAGTATCGACAGGGGGATGATCAATGAGCAGTTCTTC.

This clonotype has ten or more counts. The V gene is TRBV7-9, the J gene TRBJ2-1, with 8 bases aligning to TRBD2. With 2 bases clipped from V and 4 bases from J, the junction kept 7 bases outside the gene matches. The CDR3 loop spans 16 amino acids. The germline V gene encodes CDR1 SEHNR and CDR2 FQNEAQ (reference sequence). The CDR3 DNA reads as TGTGCCAGCAGCTTAAAGGTAGCGGGGATGTACAATGAGCAGTTCTTC. Protein product: CASSLKVAGMYNEQFF.

The rearrangement links TRBV3-1 to TRBJ1-1; perhaps TRBD1 as D (6 bases). Germline V CDR1 and CDR2: LGHDT, YNNKEL (reference sequence). Trimming took 5 bases from V and 5 from J, leaving 18 bases between them. This CDR3 contains 15 residues. CDR3 sequence: CASSLSRGRGTEAFF. Here the CDR3 DNA reads TGTGCCAGCAGCTTAAGCCGGGGGCGCGGGACTGAAGCTTTCTTT.

This clonotype was recorded at least ten times. The V call is TRBV9, the J call TRBJ2-3; D is ambiguous. Germline CDR1 SGDLS, CDR2 YYNGEE. Trimming removed 4 bases from V and 2 bases from J, with 8 bases in between. This CDR3 has 13 residues. CDR3 coding DNA: TGTGCCAGCAGCTCGGACCTCACAGATACGCAGTATTTT. Amino acid sequence: CASSSDLTDTQYF.

The table lists this clonotype with many counts. CDR3 in DNA: TGTGCCAGCAGCTTGTTGATATTGGCGGGGGGGCTAAATGAGCAGTTCTTC. This translates into CASSLLILAGGLNEQFF. The rearrangement links TRBV7-9 to TRBJ2-1; 9 bases match TRBD2. This CDR3 contains 17 residues. V lost 3 bases, J lost 7 bases, and 13 bases stayed unmatched. Per the germline V gene, CDR1 is SEHNR and CDR2 is FQNEAQ (reference sequence).

At least ten counts were recorded for this clonotype. The V call is TRBV24-1, the J call TRBJ2-7; D gene ambiguous. Germline loops: CDR1 KGHDR, CDR2 SFDVKD. V was trimmed by 1 base and J by 3 bases, leaving 15 bases between them. The length of the CDR3 is 16 residues. CDR3 coding DNA: TGTGCCACCAGTGATTTATCGGACCGAGAATTCTACGAGCAGTACTTC. Protein: CATSDLSDREFYEQYF.

This clonotype appeared many times. The genes are TRBV14 and TRBJ1-6, with a possible D match to TRBD1 (6 bases). The CDR3 consists of 17 residues. V lost 0 bases, J lost 0 bases, and 9 bases lay in between. CDR1 and CDR2 from the germline V gene are SGHDN and FVKESK. CDR3 DNA sequence: TGTGCCAGCAGCCAAGACCAGGGGAGCTCCTATAATTCACCCCTCCACTTT. Amino acids: CASSQDQGSSYNSPLHF.

This clonotype was recorded many times. This chain uses TRBV7-9 with TRBJ1-1, with D unresolved. V was cut by 5 bases and J by 4 bases, with 8 bases left in between. The length of the CDR3 is 12 residues. Germline CDR1 reads SEHNR; CDR2 reads FQNEAQ (reference sequence). CDR3 DNA: TGTGCCAGCAGCCCACAGCCCACTGAAGCTTTCTTT. Its protein product is CASSPQPTEAFF.